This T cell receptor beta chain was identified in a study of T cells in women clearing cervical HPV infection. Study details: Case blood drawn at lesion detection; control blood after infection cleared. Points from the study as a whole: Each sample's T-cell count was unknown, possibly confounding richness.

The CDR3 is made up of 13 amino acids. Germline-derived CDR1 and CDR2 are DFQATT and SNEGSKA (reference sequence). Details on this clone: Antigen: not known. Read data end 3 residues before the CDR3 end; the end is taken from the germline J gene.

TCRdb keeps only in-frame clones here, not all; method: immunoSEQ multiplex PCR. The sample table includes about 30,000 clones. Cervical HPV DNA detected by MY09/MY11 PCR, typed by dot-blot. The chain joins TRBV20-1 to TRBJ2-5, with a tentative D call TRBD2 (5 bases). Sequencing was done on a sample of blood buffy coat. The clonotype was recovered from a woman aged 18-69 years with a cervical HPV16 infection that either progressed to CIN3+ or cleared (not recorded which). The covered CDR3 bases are TGCAGTGCTAACCCCGGCGGGCCAGATACC. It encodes CSANPGGPDT. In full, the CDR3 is CSANPGGPDTQYF.